This TCR beta chain appears in the sequencing data of a study of blood T cells in healthy people across ages. CDR1 and CDR2 (germline): MGHRA, YSYEKL. The CDR3 has 19 amino acids. V shed 3 bases and J 3 bases; nucleotides not matched to a gene: 13. The sample holds one count of this clonotype. Its cognate antigen is unknown. No fewer than 7 million PBMCs went into each sample. A second PCR, run for about 6 to 11 cycles, used a sample-barcoded 5' primer plus a J-beta primer mix. Unique molecular identifiers of 12 random nucleotides labeled each cDNA. Each CDR3 protein is one row after TCRdb ran MiXCR on the 5' RACE reads. The repertoire holds about 1.6 million distinct CDR3 sequences, with about 32% as singletons. Study-wide findings and caveats: Per-million-T-cell TCR beta diversity fell roughly linearly with age. The study found TCR beta diversity correlated strongly with naive T cell percentage.

Sequencing was performed on blood. The genes are TRBV4-1 and TRBJ2-2; 10 bases are a match to TRBD2. The clonotype originates from a woman in her twenties or thirties in good health. CDR3 coding DNA: TGCGCCAGCAGCCAGATCGGGGCTAGCGGGAGTGGGGACACCGGGGAGCTGTTTTTT. This translates into CASSQIGASGSGDTGELFF.